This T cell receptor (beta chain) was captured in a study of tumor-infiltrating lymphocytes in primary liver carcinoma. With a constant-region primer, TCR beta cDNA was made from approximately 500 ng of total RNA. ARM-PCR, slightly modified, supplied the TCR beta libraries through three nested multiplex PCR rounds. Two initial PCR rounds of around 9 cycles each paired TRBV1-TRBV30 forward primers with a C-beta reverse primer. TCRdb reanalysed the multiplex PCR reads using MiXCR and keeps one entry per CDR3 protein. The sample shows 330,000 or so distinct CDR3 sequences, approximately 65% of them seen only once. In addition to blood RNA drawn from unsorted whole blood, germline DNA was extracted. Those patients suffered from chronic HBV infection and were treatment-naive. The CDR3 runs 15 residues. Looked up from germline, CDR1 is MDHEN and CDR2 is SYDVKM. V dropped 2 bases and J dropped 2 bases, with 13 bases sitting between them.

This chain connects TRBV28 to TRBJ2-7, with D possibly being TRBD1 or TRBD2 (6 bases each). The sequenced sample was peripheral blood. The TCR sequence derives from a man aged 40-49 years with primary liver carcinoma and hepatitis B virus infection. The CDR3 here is CASSLKGGPPYEQYF. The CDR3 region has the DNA TGTGCCAGCAGTTTAAAAGGGGGGCCCCCCTACGAGCAGTACTTC. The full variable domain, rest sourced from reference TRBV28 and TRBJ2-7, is DVKVTQSSRYLVKRTGEKVFLECVQDMDHENMFWYRQDPGLGLRLIYFSYDVKMKEKGDIPEGYSVSREKKERFSLILESASTNQTSMYLCASSLKGGPPYEQYFGPGTRLTVT.